A selection of T cell receptor beta chains follows, all from one sample in a study of CD8 T cells in ankylosing spondylitis. TCRdb ran MiXCR on the 5' RACE reads and lists one entry per CDR3 protein. The repertoire consists of 150,000 to 200,000 distinct CDR3 sequences, with 9.5% to 15% occurring once and the leading ten covering more than 15%. The sample consisted of blood, either unsorted or a sorted T cell fraction (not recorded which). These receptors were obtained from a male donor with ankylosing spondylitis or in good health (not recorded which). Each CDR3 is given with its conserved first and last residue. The order of the fields is J gene, V gene, clone size, D gene, CDR3 protein, CDR3 DNA. The D gene is left open where the match is weak. Not all rows give a size; the values are once, few, many and, for expanded clones, a class.

>TRBJ1-1|TRBV9|few|TRBD1
CASSVSGGETEAFF
TGTGCCAGCAGCGTTTCAGGGGGGGAAACTGAAGCTTTCTTT
>TRBJ2-7|TRBV14|-|-
CASSPWGTVYEQYF
TGTGCCAGCAGCCCCTGGGGGACGGTATACGAGCAGTACTTC
>TRBJ1-2|TRBV11-2|few|TRBD1
CASSLEVTGALYGYIF
TGTGCCAGCAGCTTAGAGGTGACAGGGGCCCTCTATGGCTACATCTTC
>TRBJ1-2|TRBV20-1|-|-
CSAGGGIGYGYTF
TGCAGTGCAGGGGGGGGTATTGGCTATGGCTACACCTTC
>TRBJ2-7|TRBV7-9|many|TRBD1
CASSSGTVYEQYF
TGTGCCAGCAGCTCCGGGACAGTGTACGAGCAGTACTTC
>TRBJ2-1|TRBV4-1|few|TRBD2
CASSQRTSGADNEQFF
TGCGCCAGCAGCCAAAGGACTAGCGGGGCTGACAATGAGCAGTTCTTC
>TRBJ1-1|TRBV12-3/TRBV12-4|-|-
CASSFSTPNTEAFF
TGTGCCAGCAGTTTTTCGACACCTAACACTGAAGCTTTCTTT
>TRBJ1-5|TRBV12-3/TRBV12-4|many|-
CASSPYASNQPQHF
TGTGCCAGCAGTCCTTATGCTAGCAATCAGCCCCAGCATTTT
>TRBJ2-3|TRBV7-8|-|-
CASSLIAASTDTQYF
TGTGCCAGCAGCTTAATAGCGGCTAGCACAGATACGCAGTATTTT
>TRBJ1-5|TRBV12-3/TRBV12-4|many|-
CASTDRPNQPQHF
TGTGCCAGCACCGACAGGCCCAATCAGCCCCAGCATTTT
>TRBJ1-2|TRBV29-1|-|-
CSSSSGGGNYGYTF
TGCAGCTCCTCGTCGGGAGGGGGTAACTATGGCTACACCTTC
>TRBJ2-3|TRBV20-1|-|TRBD2
CSTSETSTDTQYF
TGCAGTACTAGCGAAACTAGCACAGATACGCAGTATTTT
>TRBJ2-7|TRBV27|few|-
CASGGLSHEQYF
TGTGCCAGCGGGGGGCTTTCGCACGAGCAGTACTTC
>TRBJ2-1|TRBV29-1|-|TRBD1
CSVVGTGGYNEQFF
TGCAGCGTTGTAGGGACAGGGGGGTACAATGAGCAGTTCTTC
>TRBJ1-1|TRBV7-9|-|-
CASSYSRAEAFF
TGTGCCAGCAGCTACAGCCGCGCTGAAGCTTTCTTT
>TRBJ2-5|TRBV7-2|few|-
CASSFGVLGETQYF
TGTGCCAGCAGCTTCGGGGTCCTTGGAGAGACCCAGTACTTC
>TRBJ2-7|TRBV7-9|few|-
CASSPNAVNEQYF
TGTGCCAGCAGCCCCAATGCCGTCAACGAGCAGTACTTC
>TRBJ2-1|TRBV15|few|-
CATSRGLDRLREQFF
TGTGCCACCAGCAGAGGGTTGGACAGACTAAGGGAGCAGTTCTTC
>TRBJ2-5|TRBV7-6|-|-
CASSFLGPTISTGETQYF
TGTGCCAGCAGCTTTCTCGGTCCGACCATTTCAACGGGAGAGACCCAGTACTTC
>TRBJ1-5|TRBV18|-|-
CATNSNQPQHF
TGTGCCACCAATAGCAATCAGCCCCAGCATTTT
>TRBJ2-3|TRBV3-1|few|TRBD2
CASSPTTSMTDTQYF
TGTGCCAGCAGCCCTACGACTAGCATGACAGATACGCAGTATTTT
>TRBJ2-1|TRBV5-1|few|TRBD2
CASSFRAGGPNEQFF
TGCGCCAGCAGCTTTCGAGCGGGAGGGCCTAATGAGCAGTTCTTC
>TRBJ2-7|TRBV4-1|few|TRBD1
CASSQDNRGSSYEQYF
TGCGCCAGCAGCCAAGATAACAGGGGAAGCTCCTACGAGCAGTACTTC
>TRBJ2-1|TRBV2|-|TRBD2
CASTAGTSNEQFF
TGTGCCAGTACGGCCGGGACTAGCAATGAGCAGTTCTTC
>TRBJ2-5|TRBV7-6|-|TRBD2
CASSPGEGETQYF
TGTGCCAGCAGCCCCGGGGAGGGGGAGACCCAGTACTTC
>TRBJ2-3|TRBV7-8|many|-
CASSLTGDTQYF
TGTGCCAGCAGCTTAACGGGTGATACGCAGTATTTT
>TRBJ2-7|TRBV13|medium-sized|-
CASSRDSISYEQYF
TGTGCCAGCAGCCGAGACTCAATCTCCTACGAGCAGTACTTC
>TRBJ2-5|TRBV4-1|-|-
CASSQDLVRGGFQETQYF
TGCGCCAGCAGCCAAGATTTGGTTAGGGGGGGATTCCAAGAGACCCAGTACTTC
>TRBJ1-1|TRBV7-9|-|-
CASTTAGTEAFF
TGTGCCAGCACCACTGCGGGGACTGAAGCTTTCTTT
>TRBJ2-1|TRBV19|-|-
CASSMGDNEQFF
TGTGCCAGTAGTATGGGGGACAATGAGCAGTTCTTC
>TRBJ1-1|TRBV19|few|-
CASSNLGTDTEAFF
TGTGCCAGTAGTAATCTGGGGACGGACACTGAAGCTTTCTTT
>TRBJ2-1|TRBV7-6|many|-
CASSSPDLMVYNEQFF
TGTGCCAGCAGCTCCCCCGACCTTATGGTCTACAATGAGCAGTTCTTC
>TRBJ2-2|TRBV27|-|-
CASSPGLPNGELFF
TGTGCCAGCAGCCCGGGACTCCCAAACGGGGAGCTGTTTTTT
>TRBJ2-1|TRBV7-8|few|-
CASSRGTTYNEQFF
TGTGCCAGCAGCCGCGGGACCACCTACAATGAGCAGTTCTTC
>TRBJ2-5|TRBV7-9|-|-
CASSLAPMSQETQYF
TGTGCCAGCAGCTTAGCTCCCATGTCACAAGAGACCCAGTACTTC
>TRBJ2-7|TRBV5-1|few|-
CASSPGGPQYF
TGCGCCAGCAGCCCGGGGGGCCCGCAGTACTTC
>TRBJ2-7|TRBV5-1|many|-
CASSYTDPGDEQYF
TGCGCCAGCAGCTATACTGACCCCGGGGACGAGCAGTACTTC
>TRBJ2-3|TRBV4-1|many|TRBD2
CASSQVSSGRDTQYF
TGCGCCAGCAGCCAAGTCTCTAGCGGGAGAGATACGCAGTATTTT
>TRBJ2-3|TRBV3-1|-|-
CASTQDGGITDTQYF
TGTGCCTCCACCCAAGACGGGGGTATCACAGATACGCAGTATTTT
>TRBJ1-3|TRBV4-1|many|-
CASSRPYPKDTIYF
TGCGCCAGCAGCCGACCTTACCCTAAAGACACCATATATTTT
>TRBJ1-2|TRBV4-1|few|TRBD1
CASSQPEDRVYYGYTF
TGCGCCAGCAGCCAACCAGAAGACAGGGTCTACTATGGCTACACCTTC
>TRBJ2-7|TRBV5-1|-|-
CASSFDMTYEQYF
TGCGCCAGCAGCTTTGACATGACCTACGAGCAGTACTTC
>TRBJ1-1|TRBV29-1|many|TRBD1
CSVIPLGGQQPAFF
TGCAGCGTTATTCCTCTAGGGGGCCAACAACCGGCTTTCTTT
>TRBJ2-1|TRBV15|many|-
CATSGELLSSYNEQFF
TGTGCCACCAGCGGAGAACTGCTTAGCTCCTACAATGAGCAGTTCTTC
>TRBJ2-7|TRBV29-1|-|-
CSVGTLHGPSYEQYF
TGCAGCGTTGGGACCCTCCATGGCCCCTCCTACGAGCAGTACTTC
>TRBJ2-1|TRBV7-2|few|-
CASSGGLSSYNEQFF
TGTGCCAGCAGCGGGGGACTGAGCTCCTACAATGAGCAGTTCTTC
>TRBJ1-1|TRBV5-1|few|-
CASSWTAGGDTEAFF
TGCGCCAGCAGCTGGACGGCGGGGGGGGACACTGAAGCTTTCTTT
>TRBJ2-7|TRBV12-3/TRBV12-4|many|-
CASSQGPYEQYF
TGTGCCAGCAGCCAGGGTCCCTACGAGCAGTACTTC
>TRBJ1-4|TRBV19|few|-
CASSGGDSTNEKLFF
TGTGCCAGTAGTGGCGGGGACTCAACTAATGAAAAACTGTTTTTT
>TRBJ2-1|TRBV7-6|many|-
CASSPPVSSYNEQFF
TGTGCCAGCAGCCCCCCGGTAAGCTCCTACAATGAGCAGTTCTTC
>TRBJ2-1|TRBV3-1|-|TRBD2
CASSQGSGGPYNEQFF
TGTGCCAGCAGCCAAGGTTCGGGGGGGCCCTACAATGAGCAGTTCTTC